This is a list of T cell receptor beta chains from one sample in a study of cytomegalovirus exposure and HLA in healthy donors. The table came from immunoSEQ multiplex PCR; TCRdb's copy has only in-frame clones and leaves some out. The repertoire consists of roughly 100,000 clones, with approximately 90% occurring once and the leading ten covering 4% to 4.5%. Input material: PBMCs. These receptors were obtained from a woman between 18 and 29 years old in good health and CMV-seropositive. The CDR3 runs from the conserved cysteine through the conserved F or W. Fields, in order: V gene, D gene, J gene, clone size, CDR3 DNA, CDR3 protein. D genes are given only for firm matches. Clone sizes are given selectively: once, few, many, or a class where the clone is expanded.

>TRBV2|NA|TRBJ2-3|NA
TGTGCCAGCAGTGACCGGGGGATTATGGGAGATACGCAGTATTTT
CASSDRGIMGDTQYF
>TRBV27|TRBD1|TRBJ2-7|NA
TGTGCCAGCAGTCCCCGGGACAGCTCCTACGAGCAGTACTTC
CASSPRDSSYEQYF
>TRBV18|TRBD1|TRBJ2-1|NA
TGTGCCAGCTCACCTACCGGGACAGGGGGCTTCGGTGAGCAGTTCTTC
CASSPTGTGGFGEQFF
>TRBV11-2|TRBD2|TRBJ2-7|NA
TGTGCCAGCAGCTCCAAACTACTAGCGGGAGGGCAGGACGAGCAGTACTTC
CASSSKLLAGGQDEQYF
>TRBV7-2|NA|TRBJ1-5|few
TGTGCCAGCACCATATCAGAGGGTATGCCCCAGCATTTT
CASTISEGMPQHF
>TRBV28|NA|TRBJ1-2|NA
TGTGCCAGCAGGCCGACTAGTAACTATGGCTACACCTTC
CASRPTSNYGYTF
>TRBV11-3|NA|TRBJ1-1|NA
TGTGCCAGCAGCTTAGGTCGGGGTAAGGGTCACACTGAAGCTTTCTTT
CASSLGRGKGHTEAFF
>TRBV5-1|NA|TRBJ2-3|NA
TGCGCCAGCAGCCAGGGATGGGGGCGAAGGACAGATACGCAGTATTTT
CASSQGWGRRTDTQYF
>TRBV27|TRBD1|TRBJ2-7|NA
TGTGCCAGCAGTTCAAACAGGGGGGACCGTTCCTACGAGCAGTACTTC
CASSSNRGDRSYEQYF
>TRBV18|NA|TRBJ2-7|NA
TGTGCCAGCTCCCCGGCGGGAAACGCCTACGAGCAGTACTTC
CASSPAGNAYEQYF
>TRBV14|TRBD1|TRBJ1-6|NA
TGTGCCAGCAGCCAATCGACAGGGCAGAATTCACCCCTCCACTTT
CASSQSTGQNSPLHF
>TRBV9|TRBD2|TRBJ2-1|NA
TGTGCCAGCAGCGTAGCTCCGTTGGGGACTAGACGTTGGGGTGAGCAGTTCTTC
CASSVAPLGTRRWGEQFF
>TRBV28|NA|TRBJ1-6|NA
TGTGCCAGCAGTTTTCTTTCCCGGGGTGGGATTAATTCACCCCTCCACTTT
CASSFLSRGGINSPLHF
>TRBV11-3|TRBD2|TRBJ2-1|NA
TGTGCCAGCAGCTCCCTAACCGGGACTACATACTACAATGAGCAGTTCTTC
CASSSLTGTTYYNEQFF
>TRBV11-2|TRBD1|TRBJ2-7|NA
TGTGCCAGCAGCTTAGAAGGGACAGGGTTCAACGAGCAGTACTTC
CASSLEGTGFNEQYF
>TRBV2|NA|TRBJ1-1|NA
TGTGCCAGCAGTGAAACAGGGAATATTGAAGCTTTCTTT
CASSETGNIEAFF
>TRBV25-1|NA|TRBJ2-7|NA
TGTGCCAGCATTGGACACTCCTACGAGCAGTACTTC
CASIGHSYEQYF
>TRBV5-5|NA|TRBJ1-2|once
TGTGCCAGCAGCTTGCGAGGACCCGAGGCGGGGGGCTACACCTTC
CASSLRGPEAGGYTF
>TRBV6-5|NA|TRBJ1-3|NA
TGTGCCAGCACCGCTCCAGGCCGTCAGGGCACCATATATTTT
CASTAPGRQGTIYF
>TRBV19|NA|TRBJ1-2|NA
TGTGCCAGTAGTACCGGCGGGTCGTATGGCTACACCTTC
CASSTGGSYGYTF
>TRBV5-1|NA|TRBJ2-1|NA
TGCGCCAGCAGCTTGGGGGCCGTCTACAATGAGCAGTTCTTC
CASSLGAVYNEQFF
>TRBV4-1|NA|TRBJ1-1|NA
TGCGCCAGCAGCCAAGCGGGGGATCGGGCTTTCTTT
CASSQAGDRAFF
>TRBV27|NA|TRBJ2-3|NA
TGTGCCAGCAGCCTTCGGGCAGGGATGACAGATACGCAGTATTTT
CASSLRAGMTDTQYF
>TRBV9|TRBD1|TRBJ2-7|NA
TGTGCCAGCAGCGTAAAGGGGACAGGCGTAACCTACGAGCAGTACTTC
CASSVKGTGVTYEQYF
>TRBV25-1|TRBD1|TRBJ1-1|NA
TGTGCCAGCAGTGAAGCCTTGGGACAGGTACCTAACACTGAAGCTTTCTTT
CASSEALGQVPNTEAFF
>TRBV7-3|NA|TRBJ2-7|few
TGTGCCAGCAGCTTCAGTCCAGGCTACGAGCAGTACTTC
CASSFSPGYEQYF
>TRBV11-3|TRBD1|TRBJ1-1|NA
TGTGCCAGCAGCTCCCAGGGGGCTGACACTGAAGCTTTCTTT
CASSSQGADTEAFF
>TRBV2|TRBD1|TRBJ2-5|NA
TGTGCCAGCAGTGATGGTGGGGCAGGGGGAGAGACCCAGTACTTC
CASSDGGAGGETQYF
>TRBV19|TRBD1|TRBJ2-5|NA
TGTGCCAGTAGTAATCTTCCGGGACAGGCCCTAGAAGAGACCCAGTACTTC
CASSNLPGQALEETQYF
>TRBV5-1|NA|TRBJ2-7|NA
TGCGCCAGCAGCTCCAACTCAGGGGCCTACGAGCAGTACTTC
CASSSNSGAYEQYF
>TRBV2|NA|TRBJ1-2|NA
TGTGCCGCTCGCGCGGGGGGTAAGAACTATGGCTACACCTTC
CAARAGGKNYGYTF
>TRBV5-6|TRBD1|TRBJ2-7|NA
TGTGCCAGCAAATGGACAGGGGTAGGCGAGCAGTACTTC
CASKWTGVGEQYF
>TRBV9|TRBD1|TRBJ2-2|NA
TGTGCCAGCAGCGTGACACCGGGACAGGGTAGTCTGTTTTTT
CASSVTPGQGSLFF
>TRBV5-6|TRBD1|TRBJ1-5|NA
TGTGCCAGCAGCATTACCGGGACAGGGGTTCAGCCCCAGCATTTT
CASSITGTGVQPQHF
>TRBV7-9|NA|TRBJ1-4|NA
TGTGCCAGCAGCTTAGCCGAGACAACTAATGAAAAACTGTTTTTT
CASSLAETTNEKLFF
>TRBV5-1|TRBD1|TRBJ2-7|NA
TGCGCCAGCAGCCAGACTCCGGGACAGGGGGGGAGGGAGCAGTACTTC
CASSQTPGQGGREQYF
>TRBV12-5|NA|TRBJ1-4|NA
TGTGCTAGTAGAGGGATTGGGGAAAAACTGTTTTTT
CASRGIGEKLFF
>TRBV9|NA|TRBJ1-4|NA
TGTGCCAGCAGCGTCTCGACAGGCTTGGGTGTGGAAAAACTGTTTTTT
CASSVSTGLGVEKLFF
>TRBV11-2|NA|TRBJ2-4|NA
TGTGCCAGTAGAATTGGCAAAAACATTCAGTACTTC
CASRIGKNIQYF
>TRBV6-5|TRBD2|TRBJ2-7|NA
TGTGCCAGCAGTTACTCGTCCGGGGGGTACTACGAGCAGTACTTC
CASSYSSGGYYEQYF
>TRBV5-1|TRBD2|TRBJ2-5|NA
TGCGCCAGCAGCTTGGGAGAGGCGGGAGGGAAGACCCAGTACTTC
CASSLGEAGGKTQYF
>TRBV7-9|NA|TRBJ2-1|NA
TGTGCCAGCAGCGCCGACCGGGAGGAGCAGTTCTTC
CASSADREEQFF
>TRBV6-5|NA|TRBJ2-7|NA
TGTGCCAGCAGCGTCGGGACTTTTTCCTACGAGCAGTACTTC
CASSVGTFSYEQYF
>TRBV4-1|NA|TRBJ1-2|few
TGCGCCAGCAGCTTCCTTTTGCGCCGCTTTAGTGGCTACACCTTC
CASSFLLRRFSGYTF
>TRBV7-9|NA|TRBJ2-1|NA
TGTGCCAGCAGTCGACCCCAACCCTCAGGGATTTCGGGCAATGAGCAGTTCTTC
CASSRPQPSGISGNEQFF
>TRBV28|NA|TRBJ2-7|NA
TGTGCCAGCACCTCTAAGGAGGTCGAGCAGTACTTC
CASTSKEVEQYF
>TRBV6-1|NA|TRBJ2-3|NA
TGTGCCAGCAGTGAAGCGCGCATGAGTACGCAGTATTTT
CASSEARMSTQYF
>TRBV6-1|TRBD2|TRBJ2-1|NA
TGTGCCAGCAGTGACCTCCCGGGAGGCTCCTACAATGAGCAGTTCTTC
CASSDLPGGSYNEQFF
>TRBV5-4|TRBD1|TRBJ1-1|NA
TGTGCCAGCAGATTAGGGGGCGTCTTCGGTATGAACACTGAAGCTTTCTTT
CASRLGGVFGMNTEAFF
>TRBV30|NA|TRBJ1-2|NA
TGTGCCTGGAGTGTAACAGGGTATGGCTACACCTTC
CAWSVTGYGYTF
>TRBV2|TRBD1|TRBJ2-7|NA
TGTGCCAGCAGACTCCCAGGGGGCGAGCAGTACTTC
CASRLPGGEQYF
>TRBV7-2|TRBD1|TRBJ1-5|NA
TGTGCCAGCAACCCTCAGGGGGGAGGTCAGCCCCAGCATTTT
CASNPQGGGQPQHF
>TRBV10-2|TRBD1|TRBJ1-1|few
TGCGCCAGCACACCATTATTTCGACAGGGGGAGGAAGCTTTCTTT
CASTPLFRQGEEAFF
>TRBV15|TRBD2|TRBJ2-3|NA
TGTGCCACCAGCAGAGCCCTTGGGGAGGGGCGTTACGGGTTGTATACGCAGTATTTT
CATSRALGEGRYGLYTQYF
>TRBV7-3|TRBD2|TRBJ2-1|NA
TGTGCCAGCAGCCCCGGGACTAGCCCGGCCAATGAGCAGTTCTTC
CASSPGTSPANEQFF